The text below deals with one T cell receptor (beta chain). This clonotype was seen only a few times. Its antigen remains unidentified. No base qualities exist here, and no much larger clone lies one base off it. This sample is drawn from a study of T cells in Graves' hyperthyroidism and ophthalmopathy (dated by TCRdb to about 2019). With respect to the entire study: Peripheral blood was collected at initial diagnosis, before any treatment. A discovery cohort of 95 to 100 patients, roughly 43 with Graves' ophthalmopathy and 57 with stable Graves' hyperthyroidism, was used to find distinguishing TCR V-J signatures. For training and testing, the 100 or so patients in the discovery cohort were randomly divided in a 7:3 ratio. An independent validation cohort of fewer than 20 hyperthyroidism patients and about 16 patients who later progressed to ophthalmopathy tested prospective prediction of ophthalmopathy. Once sampling was done, hyperthyroidism patients were given methimazole at a starting dose of 30 mg daily, whereas ophthalmopathy patients were given high-dose intravenous methylprednisolone. The paper describes TCR Vbeta CDR3 sequencing of 140 or so peripheral blood samples, made up of fewer than 50 ophthalmopathy patients, around 78 hyperthyroidism patients and 17 progressor patients. In addition, the study compared T-cell repertoires in thyroid tissue and in blood from five to seven Graves' hyperthyroidism patients.

TCR beta CDR3 regions were amplified from RNA transcripts. A first-round RT-PCR of the TCR CDR3 used the HTBI primer set with the Qiagen OneStep RT-PCR kit. Libraries were constructed in a second round of multiplex PCR, after which size selection and purification were performed. Paired-end sequencing of the libraries was performed with 100 bp reads on an Illumina HiSeq2000. Concerning the study's data processing: SOAPnuke was used to process the raw data, throwing out any read that contained adapters or uncalled bases, had a mean Phred below 15, or lacked an exact constant-primer or identifier match. High-quality paired reads were merged with COPE v1.2.5, and unique nucleotide sequences were defined as clonotypes. MiTCR v1.1 was used to align clonotypes to the IMGT TRBV, TRBD and TRBJ reference segments. Only V-J combinations with frequency above 0.0001, covering approximately 99% of repertoires, were analysed. The TCS score was defined as the ratio of F50 (clonal expansion) to E x V (chaos), calculated using BLOSUM62-based TCRdist between CDR3 peptides within each V-J. Welch's t-statistics and random forest reduced 500 to 550 V-J features to some 14, which were used in a naive Bayes classifier (R e1071). Starting from the raw public reads, TCRdb applied fastp trimming at Q25, assembled clones with MiXCR and retained in-frame beta chains. Every distinct CDR3 protein forms one entry, paired with its most common genes and DNA. TCRdb's processing, not the authors', yielded these V and J calls. The table for this sample lists hundreds of thousands of distinct CDR3 sequences; around 15% of them were counted only once. The ten largest clonotypes hold around 12% of the sample.

Study-wide conclusions, independent of this receptor: No statistical method was used to fix the sample size in advance, and group allocation was not hidden from the investigators. Most expanded thyroid clonotypes (frequency above 0.001) were also found in blood, which suggests that blood repertoires may mirror thyroid immune responses. In validation, progression to ophthalmopathy was predicted by the model with 70.59% sensitivity and 72.22% specificity, a median of about 6.4 months before onset. Ophthalmopathy was separated from stable hyperthyroidism by a 13 V-J signature model, with 85% to 90% sensitivity and roughly 81% specificity obtained in cross-validation and 80%/75% obtained in testing.

Moderately to severely active disease, a Clinical Activity Score of at least 3, a NOSPECS grade of at least 4, and a duration under 3 months were present in ophthalmopathy patients. Exclusion was applied to patients with uncontrolled infections, other autoimmune diseases, pregnancy or lactation. Diagnoses were established on the basis of clinical symptoms, serum thyroxine and TRAb, thyroid ultrasound, and orbital computed tomography. PBMCs were isolated from 10 ml of fresh peripheral blood by Ficoll-Paque density gradient centrifugation. Total RNA was extracted with Trizol reagent, and quality was checked on an Agilent 2100 Bioanalyzer. From the germline V gene, CDR1 is SGHRS and CDR2 is YFSETQ. V gives up 0 bases and J gives up 5 bases, and the segment between their germline ends measures 12 bases. The CDR3 starts with the cysteine, ends with the phenylalanine, and has 15 residues. The kept DNA is CDR3 alone, 45 bases in frame from the first base.

The sequence joins TRBV5-1 to TRBJ2-1; the D gene assignment is ambiguous. The source material was blood. This TCR was recovered from a woman aged 45-60 years with Graves' ophthalmopathy. The CDR3 reads CASSLDHPKHNEQFF. DNA sequence: TGCGCCAGCAGCTTGGACCACCCAAAACACAATGAGCAGTTCTTC. Full variable domain (CDR3 extended with the reference TRBV5-1 and TRBJ2-1 proteins): KAGVTQTPRYLIKTRGQQVTLSCSPISGHRSVSWYQQTPGQGLQFLFEYFSETQRNKGNFPGRFSGRQFSNSRSEMNVSTLELGDSALYLCASSLDHPKHNEQFFGPGTRLTVL.